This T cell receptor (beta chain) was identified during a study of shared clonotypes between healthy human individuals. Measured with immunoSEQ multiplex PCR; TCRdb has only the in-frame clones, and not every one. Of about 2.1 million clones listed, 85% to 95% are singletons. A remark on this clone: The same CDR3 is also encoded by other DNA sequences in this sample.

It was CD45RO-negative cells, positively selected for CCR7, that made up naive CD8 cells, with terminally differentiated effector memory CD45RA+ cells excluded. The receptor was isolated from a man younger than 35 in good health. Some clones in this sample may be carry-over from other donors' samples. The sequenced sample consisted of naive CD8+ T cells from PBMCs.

The DNA of the CDR3 is TGTGCCAGCAGTGTCCTTCTGAACACCGGGGAGCTGTTTTTT. It encodes CASSVLLNTGELFF. The V and J genes are TRBV25-1 and TRBJ2-2, with no clear D. From germline, CDR1 is MGHDK and CDR2 SYGVNS. This CDR3 contains 14 residues. V was shortened by 4 bases and J by 1 base, with 7 bases between the two germline ends.